This T cell receptor beta chain was observed in a study of T-cell reconstitution after alpha-beta-depleted transplantation in children. Unique molecular identifiers were incorporated during preparation of the TCRbeta library. In TCRdb, the PCR reads were re-called with MiXCR into one record per CDR3 protein. This table holds roughly 100,000 distinct CDR3 sequences, about 6.8% found once. The germline V gene has CDR1 MNHEY and CDR2 SVGEGT. The CDR3 has 15 amino acids. The V gene lost 6 bases and the J gene lost 4 bases, with 16 bases spanning the gap. This clonotype was counted many times. The chain has TRBV6-2 or TRBV6-3 and TRBJ2-1; D remains unclear. The receptor was isolated from a boy between 2 and 10 years old with acute lymphoblastic leukemia, due to receive a stem cell transplant. The material sequenced was PBMCs, taken before TCRalphabeta/CD19-depleted stem cell transplant. For the CDR3, the DNA is TGTGCCAGCAGCCCCGGCCTAGACGGATACAATGAGCAGTTCTTC. Protein sequence: CASSPGLDGYNEQFF.